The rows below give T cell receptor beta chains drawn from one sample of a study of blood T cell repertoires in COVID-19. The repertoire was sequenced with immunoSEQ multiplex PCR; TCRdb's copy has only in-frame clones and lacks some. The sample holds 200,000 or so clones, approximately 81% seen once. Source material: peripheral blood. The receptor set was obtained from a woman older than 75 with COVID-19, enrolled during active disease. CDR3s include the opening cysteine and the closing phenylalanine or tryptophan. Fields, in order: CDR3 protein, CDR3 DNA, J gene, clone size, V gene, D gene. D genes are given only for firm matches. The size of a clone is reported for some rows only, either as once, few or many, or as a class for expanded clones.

CDR3aa: CASSYSIERGQPQHF
CDR3nt: TGTGCCAGCAGTTACTCAATAGAGCGGGGTCAGCCCCAGCATTTT
j_gene: TRBJ1-5
abundance: .
v_gene: TRBV6-5
d_gene: .

CDR3aa: CASSPTGLNEQYF
CDR3nt: TGTGCCAGCAGCCCGACAGGGCTCAACGAGCAGTACTTC
j_gene: TRBJ2-7
abundance: .
v_gene: TRBV3-1/TRBV3-2
d_gene: TRBD1

CDR3aa: CASSPPGGKDEQYF
CDR3nt: TGTGCCAGCAGCCCGCCGGGGGGTAAGGACGAGCAGTACTTC
j_gene: TRBJ2-7
abundance: .
v_gene: TRBV5-4
d_gene: TRBD2

CDR3aa: CASSAGTVMNTEAFF
CDR3nt: TGTGCCAGCAGCGCTGGGACAGTTATGAACACTGAAGCTTTCTTT
j_gene: TRBJ1-1
abundance: .
v_gene: TRBV11-2
d_gene: TRBD1

CDR3aa: CASSLAGTGVAPLHF
CDR3nt: TGTGCCAGCAGCTTAGCCGGGACAGGGGTAGCACCCCTCCACTTT
j_gene: TRBJ1-6
abundance: few
v_gene: TRBV11-2
d_gene: TRBD1

CDR3aa: CAISDSNSGNTIYF
CDR3nt: TGTGCCATCAGTGATTCAAACTCTGGAAACACCATATATTTT
j_gene: TRBJ1-3
abundance: .
v_gene: TRBV10-3
d_gene: .

CDR3aa: CASSPIGGFGYTF
CDR3nt: TGTGCCAGCAGCCCCATTGGGGGCTTTGGCTACACCTTC
j_gene: TRBJ1-2
abundance: .
v_gene: TRBV7-9
d_gene: .

CDR3aa: CASSSMQGTDTQYF
CDR3nt: TGTGCCAGCAGCAGTATGCAGGGGACAGATACGCAGTATTTT
j_gene: TRBJ2-3
abundance: .
v_gene: TRBV7-9
d_gene: .

CDR3aa: CASSVGGRGNDEQYF
CDR3nt: TGTGCCAGCAGCGTAGGGGGCAGGGGTAACGACGAGCAGTACTTC
j_gene: TRBJ2-7
abundance: .
v_gene: TRBV9
d_gene: .

CDR3aa: CASTKDSSSYNEQFF
CDR3nt: TGTGCCAGCACGAAGGACTCCAGCTCCTACAATGAGCAGTTCTTC
j_gene: TRBJ2-1
abundance: .
v_gene: TRBV6-4
d_gene: .

CDR3aa: CASSSQGKDTQYF
CDR3nt: TGTGCCAGCTCCTCCCAGGGGAAAGATACGCAGTATTTT
j_gene: TRBJ2-3
abundance: .
v_gene: TRBV18
d_gene: .

CDR3aa: CASSSDGSSGANVLTF
CDR3nt: TGTGCCAGCAGCTCGGACGGGAGCTCTGGGGCCAACGTCCTGACTTTC
j_gene: TRBJ2-6
abundance: .
v_gene: TRBV7-2
d_gene: .

CDR3aa: CASSRDYGYTF
CDR3nt: TGTGCCAGCAGCCGGGATTATGGCTACACCTTC
j_gene: TRBJ1-2
abundance: .
v_gene: TRBV28
d_gene: .

CDR3aa: CASSLETGWNTEAFF
CDR3nt: TGCGCCAGCAGCTTGGAAACAGGTTGGAACACTGAAGCTTTCTTT
j_gene: TRBJ1-1
abundance: .
v_gene: TRBV5-1
d_gene: .

CDR3aa: CASSQSGSNGYTF
CDR3nt: TGCGCCAGCAGTCAATCAGGGAGCAATGGCTACACCTTC
j_gene: TRBJ1-2
abundance: .
v_gene: TRBV23-1
d_gene: .

CDR3aa: CASTLGGLKNIQYF
CDR3nt: TGCGCCAGCACCCTCGGGGGGCTGAAAAACATTCAGTACTTC
j_gene: TRBJ2-4
abundance: few
v_gene: TRBV5-1
d_gene: .

CDR3aa: CASSLASRGNTEAFF
CDR3nt: TGCGCCAGCAGCTTGGCCAGCAGGGGGAACACTGAAGCTTTCTTT
j_gene: TRBJ1-1
abundance: .
v_gene: TRBV5-1
d_gene: .

CDR3aa: CASSQTGGAFNEQFF
CDR3nt: TGTGCCAGCAGTCAAACAGGGGGCGCTTTCAATGAGCAGTTCTTC
j_gene: TRBJ2-1
abundance: .
v_gene: TRBV6-5
d_gene: TRBD1

CDR3aa: CASARGRNTNYGYTF
CDR3nt: TGTGCCAGTGCGAGAGGCCGAAACACTAACTATGGCTACACCTTC
j_gene: TRBJ1-2
abundance: .
v_gene: TRBV5-6
d_gene: .

CDR3aa: CASRRTTEWSTEAFF
CDR3nt: TGTGCCAGCAGACGTACGACAGAGTGGAGCACTGAAGCTTTCTTT
j_gene: TRBJ1-1
abundance: once
v_gene: TRBV7-9
d_gene: .

CDR3aa: CASSSLLAGGNNEQFF
CDR3nt: TGTGCCAGTAGTTCCTTGCTGGCGGGGGGGAACAATGAGCAGTTCTTC
j_gene: TRBJ2-1
abundance: .
v_gene: TRBV19
d_gene: TRBD2